This T cell receptor (beta chain) is drawn from a study of T cell responses to AZD1222 COVID-19 vaccine. Findings and limits, study-wide: Regions left unmutated in variants are reportedly the target of nearly half of spike-specific TCRs. With two AZD1222 doses given, Spike-specific TCR breadth and depth both rose. Donors were chiefly white British, with a greater number of females, and clonal diversity was perhaps underestimated.

Germline V gene sequence: CDR1 SGHRS, CDR2 YFSETQ. V was pared by 4 bases and J by 0 bases, with 16 bases between. CDR3 length: 16 residues. Some clones are missing from TCRdb's copy, which holds only in-frame ones; the method was immunoSEQ multiplex PCR. The data show roughly 80,000 clones, 85% to 90% seen once. On this clone: Its antigen is unknown.

This receptor was identified in an adult in good health. The genes are TRBV5-1 and TRBJ1-1; tentatively, D is TRBD1 (6 bases). This specimen consisted of peripheral blood, obtained on day 0 of AZD1222 vaccination. The CDR3 DNA reads TGCGCCAGCAGCCTACGACAGGCGGAGCTGAACACTGAAGCTTTCTTT. Translation gives CASSLRQAELNTEAFF.